Sequencing of this TCR beta chain was carried out in a study of human T cells and chemical hapten exposure (dated by TCRdb to 2020 to 2023). About the study as a whole: For sensitization, 2% DPC in acetone was applied to a 2 cm by 2 cm area of upper inner arm skin. Patch testing on the upper back used Finn chambers containing 0.01% DPC, with scoring done after 6 days according to International Contact Dermatitis Research Group standards. This study followed changes in the peripheral blood TCR repertoire in vivo during primary and secondary sensitization of alopecia patients to the hapten diphenylcyclopropenone (DPC). Blood samples were taken from patients before sensitization (week 0) and then at 2, 6 and about 24 weeks after DPC sensitization. Alopecia areata with under or over 50% scalp involvement, alopecia totalis and alopecia universalis were represented in the patient cohort, which was mostly female. The libraries were sequenced as a pool, and the TCR yield per sample differed mostly because of small variations in library volumes within the pool. Throughout the study period of about 23 weeks, patients also received therapeutic DPC doses to the scalp every week. Roughly 30 alopecia patients provided blood for TCR sequencing at one to four time points (pre-sensitization, 2, 6 and 24 weeks). The research as a whole found: Compared with pre-sensitization or healthy control sets, expanded TCRs formed significantly more large CDR3 similarity clusters, which is consistent with antigen-driven responses. Patch test score was positively correlated with the number of PT1 expanded TCRs, with significance at thresholds 8, 16 and 32 but not at 4. Repeated subsampling changed both the strength of the expansion versus patch-test correlation and the threshold at which that correlation became significant. All patients had alopecia, a presumed autoimmune disease, so their immune response might differ from that of healthy individuals. The number of TCRs above 1 in 1000 frequency did not change with DPC sensitization; there was no evidence of global repertoire structure alterations.

In light of the paper, this sample's time point label describes: patch test 1, 2 weeks after DPC sensitization. The sample's treatment or condition label, decoded: therapeutic diphenylcyclopropenone sensitization with weekly scalp DPC. At each patch-test visit, blood was drawn before the patch test was applied. Eligible patients were aged 18 to 70, diagnosed with alopecia, deemed suitable for DPC therapy, and excluded if pregnant. Total RNA was isolated from unfractionated whole blood collected in Tempus Blood RNA tubes. With regard to this clonotype: Its antigen is not yet known. No much larger clonotype is one base removed from it; base qualities were not supplied.

The method behind the library was RACE. The run used a NextSeq 500. Library preparation attached unique molecular identifiers to individual cDNA molecules for quantitative, reproducible TCR counting. For every blood RNA sample, sequencing covered both the TCR alpha and TCR beta chains. Processing in the source paper ran as follows. The median number of TCRs per sample was 85,000 to 100,000, ranging from roughly 20,000 to 700,000. V, J and CDR3 annotation of the TCR reads was performed with the Decombinator software suite. For the PS versus PT1 abundance plots, all samples were subsampled to the same number of TCRs (28,000). Expanded TCRs were defined as absent before sensitization and observed at least eight times at the 2-week time point. The raw public reads went through TCRdb reprocessing: fastp at Q25, MiXCR clone calling, in-frame beta chains kept. CDR3 protein duplicates are merged, each entry listing the most common genes and DNA. TCRdb, rather than the study authors, made the V and J calls. This sample has roughly 380,000 distinct CDR3 sequences in its table, and about 4.8% of those were observed once. The ten largest account for 2% to 2.5% of the sample.

The germline V gene supplies CDR1 SQVTM and CDR2 ANQGSEA. Trimming takes 5 bases from V and 6 bases from J, and the germline ends sit 10 bases apart. The CDR3 sequence holds 11 residues, the cysteine and phenylalanine included. The retained sequence is limited to the CDR3, 33 bases, with the frame set at the first base. The receptor was isolated from a woman aged 45-65 years with alopecia areata. Some clones in this sample may be carry-over from other donors' samples. This specimen was whole blood, taken in connection with sensitization to the hapten diphenylcyclopropenone (DPC). This receptor chain uses TRBV29-1 and TRBJ1-1, with a weak D call of TRBD1 (5 bases match). The CDR3 loop reads CSVSSGPEAFF. The nucleotides are TGCAGCGTTTCGTCGGGGCCTGAAGCTTTCTTT.